This T cell receptor (beta chain) was sequenced in a study of blood T cell repertoires in COVID-19 (TCRdb year 2020). Describing the broader study: Samples covering the acute and convalescent phases of COVID-19 were provided by collaborators in the United States, Italy and Spain. The prospective study material was composed of cDNA or gDNA derived from T cells, B-cell-depleted T cells, or PBMCs. The dataset comprised deeply sampled blood TCRbeta repertoires from subjects exposed to, actively infected with, or recovered from COVID-19. The repertoires were released in a freely available public database meant as a resource for research on the immune response to SARS-CoV-2. Samples were obtained from the ongoing ImmuneRACE study (first 160 participants) and from roughly 1,300 subjects provided by 6 global collaborators. Sample metadata almost always included a de-identified subject ID, COVID-19 status, age in years and sex. Where HLA class I and class II types were available, the types were taken from metadata supplied by the sample provider, not from assay-based typing. The investigation overall reported the following: Clinical and demographic metadata were provided uncurated, with the amount varying by source and participant.

The immunoSEQ Assay, a bias-controlled multiplex PCR, was used to amplify TCRbeta CDR3 regions from genomic DNA. For the original study's pipeline: The number of nucleated cells in each sample was estimated from the amplification of reference gene primers within the assay. To quantify the absolute abundance of each unique TCRbeta CDR3 rearrangement, sequence reads were collapsed and filtered. For each sample, productive Simpson clonality was calculated as the square root of Simpson's diversity index across productive rearrangements. As stored in TCRdb, this immuneACCESS dataset retains in-frame rearrangements with V and J assigned. A fraction of the clones does not appear; measured against another copy, unresolved V genes explain less than half of the discrepancy, and the remainder lacks a known reason. That table supplies the V and J calls and clone size; D and trimming were determined from the DNA. The sample contains roughly 140,000 clones, around nine tenths of them found a single time. 3.5% to 4.5% of the sample goes to the ten largest clones.

Collaborating institutions collected whole blood in K2EDTA tubes following their own protocols. For TCRbeta analysis, collaborator samples were shipped as frozen whole blood, as isolated PBMCs, or as DNA extracted from either sample type. In this sample, this clone turned up a few times. What antigen it recognizes has not been identified. Per-base quality was not reported, and no clone a single base away is much larger than it. Taken from cysteine to phenylalanine, the CDR3 has 13 residues. CDR3 DNA is the only sequence kept; it has 39 bases, read in frame from the first base. Per the germline V gene, MGHDK is the CDR1 and SYGVNS is the CDR2. The V end gives up 6 bases and the J end 2 bases, leaving 3 bases in the junction not matched to a gene.

The V gene is TRBV25-1 and the J gene is TRBJ2-7, with 8 central nucleotides matching TRBD2. Sample: peripheral blood. The clonotype originates from a woman aged 40-49 years with acute or convalescent COVID-19. The CDR3 region has the sequence CASSLAGTYEQYF. The nucleotides are TGTGCCAGCAGCCTAGCGGGTACCTACGAGCAGTACTTC.